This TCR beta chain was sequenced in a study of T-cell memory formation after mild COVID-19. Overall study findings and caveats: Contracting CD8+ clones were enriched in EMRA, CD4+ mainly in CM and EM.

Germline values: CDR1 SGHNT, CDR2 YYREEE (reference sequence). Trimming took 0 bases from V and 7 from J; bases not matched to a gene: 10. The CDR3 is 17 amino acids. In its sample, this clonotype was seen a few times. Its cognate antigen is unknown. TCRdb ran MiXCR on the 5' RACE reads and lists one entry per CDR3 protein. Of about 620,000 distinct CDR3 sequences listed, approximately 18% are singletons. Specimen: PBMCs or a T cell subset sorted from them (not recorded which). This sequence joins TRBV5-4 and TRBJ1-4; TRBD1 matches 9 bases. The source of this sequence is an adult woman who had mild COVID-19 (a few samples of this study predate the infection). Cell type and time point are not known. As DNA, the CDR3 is TGTGCCAGCAGCTTGGGGACAGGGGACCCCGGGGGTGAAAAACTGTTTTTT. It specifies CASSLGTGDPGGEKLFF.